The rows below give T cell receptor beta chains drawn from one sample of a study of control samples from healthy donors and cancer patients. TCRdb keeps only in-frame clones here, not all; method: immunoSEQ multiplex PCR. The top ten hold just over 6.5% of the sample, which has about 31,000 clones, less than 95% seen once. The sequenced material came from blood. Receptors originate from a man in his sixties in good health. The CDR3 runs from the conserved cysteine through the conserved F or W. A D gene is named only where the DNA matches it firmly. Size values are once, few and many counts, or a class for expanded clones, and some rows have none.

j_call	clone_size	v_call	d_call	cdr3_aa	cdr3_nt
TRBJ1-6	.	TRBV12-5	.	CASGFESYNSPLHF	TGTGCTAGTGGTTTTGAGTCCTATAATTCACCCCTCCACTTT
TRBJ1-2	once	TRBV12-3/TRBV12-4	TRBD1	CASRGQGDYGYTF	TGTGCCAGCAGAGGACAGGGGGACTATGGCTACACCTTC
TRBJ1-5	.	TRBV19	TRBD1	CASSLQDRGRSQPQHF	TGTGCCAGTAGTCTCCAGGACAGGGGAAGGAGTCAGCCCCAGCATTTT
TRBJ2-5	once	TRBV21-1	.	CASSKAPRGTEETQYF	TGTGCCAGCAGCAAAGCGCCCAGGGGGACGGAAGAGACCCAGTACTTC
TRBJ1-1	.	TRBV3-1/TRBV3-2	.	CASSKDGINTEAFF	TGTGCCAGCAGCAAGGACGGGATAAACACTGAAGCTTTCTTT
TRBJ1-1	.	TRBV6-5	.	CASRSDRFMNTEAFF	TGTGCCAGCAGGTCCGACAGGTTCATGAACACTGAAGCTTTCTTT
TRBJ2-5	.	TRBV6-5	.	CASSYSQTQETQYF	TGTGCCAGCAGTTACTCCCAGACCCAAGAGACCCAGTACTTC
TRBJ1-2	once	TRBV27	TRBD1	CASSLFRGEGYTF	TGTGCCAGCAGTTTATTCAGGGGGGAGGGCTACACCTTC
TRBJ1-2	.	TRBV7-2	.	CASSLLLGYTF	TGTGCCAGCAGCCTCCTTCTAGGCTACACCTTC
TRBJ1-6	.	TRBV9	TRBD1	CASRESGGSNSPLHF	TGTGCCAGCAGAGAATCAGGGGGCTCGAATTCACCCCTCCACTTT
TRBJ1-5	.	TRBV6-5	.	CASSYGEVEPQHF	TGTGCCAGCAGTTACGGAGAGGTGGAGCCCCAGCATTTT
TRBJ1-2	.	TRBV20-1	TRBD1	CSASDRGFGGGYTF	TGCAGTGCTAGTGACAGGGGCTTTGGGGGTGGCTACACCTTC
TRBJ1-5	.	TRBV28	.	CASGRDLSQHF	TGTGCCAGCGGTAGGGACTTGTCCCAGCATTTT
TRBJ2-7	.	TRBV7-7	.	CASSPGPGGDSYEQYF	TGTGCCAGCAGCCCCGGTCCAGGCGGAGACTCCTACGAGCAGTACTTC
TRBJ2-3	.	TRBV29-1	TRBD2	CSVGTSGGGTDTQYF	TGCAGCGTTGGGACTAGCGGGGGAGGCACAGATACGCAGTATTTT
TRBJ2-7	.	TRBV20-1	.	CSAPGGEQYF	TGCAGTGCTCCAGGCGGGGAGCAGTACTTC
TRBJ2-7	.	TRBV27	TRBD1	CASSFEWGDRAPSEQYF	TGTGCCAGCAGTTTCGAATGGGGAGACAGGGCCCCTAGCGAGCAGTACTTC
TRBJ2-7	once	TRBV7-6	.	CASSSFGGPRGRGEQYF	TGTGCCAGCAGCTCGTTTGGGGGGCCTAGGGGCCGGGGCGAGCAGTACTTC
TRBJ2-3	once	TRBV7-6	TRBD2	CASSFSGLAGGFFTDTQYF	TGTGCCAGCAGCTTTTCCGGACTAGCGGGGGGTTTCTTCACAGATACGCAGTATTTT
TRBJ1-5	once	TRBV27	TRBD1	CASSRDRSNQPQHF	TGTGCCAGCAGCCGGGACAGAAGCAATCAGCCCCAGCATTTT
TRBJ2-4	.	TRBV7-9	TRBD1	CASSLDRGLLAKNIQYF	TGTGCCAGCAGCTTAGACAGGGGGCTTTTAGCCAAAAACATTCAGTACTTC
TRBJ1-4	.	TRBV14	TRBD1	CASSPGQFREKLFF	TGTGCCAGCAGCCCGGGACAGTTTCGTGAAAAACTGTTTTTT
TRBJ2-1	.	TRBV6-2/TRBV6-3	TRBD2	CASSPLLAGVYNEQFF	TGTGCCAGCAGCCCCCTCCTAGCGGGGGTTTACAATGAGCAGTTCTTC
TRBJ2-1	.	TRBV14	.	CASSSQGFEQFF	TGTGCCAGCAGCTCACAGGGATTTGAGCAGTTCTTC
TRBJ1-1	.	TRBV19	.	CASSIYTQSEAFF	TGTGCCAGTAGTATTTACACCCAGTCTGAAGCTTTCTTT
TRBJ1-2	.	TRBV6-1	TRBD1	CASSERQGLNYGYTF	TGTGCCAGCAGTGAAAGACAGGGGCTTAACTATGGCTACACCTTC
TRBJ2-1	.	TRBV7-2	.	CASSLVRTNPYNEQFF	TGTGCCAGCAGCTTAGTTCGGACTAACCCCTACAATGAGCAGTTCTTC
TRBJ1-3	.	TRBV6-2/TRBV6-3	.	CASSYGSSGNTIYF	TGTGCCAGCAGTTACGGGTCTTCTGGAAACACCATATATTTT
TRBJ1-1	.	TRBV14	TRBD1	CASSRSGTGQMNTEAFF	TGTGCCAGCAGCCGGTCCGGGACAGGCCAGATGAACACTGAAGCTTTCTTT
TRBJ1-2	.	TRBV4-3	.	CASSIGPPNYGYTF	TGCGCCAGCAGCATCGGGCCCCCTAACTATGGCTACACCTTC
TRBJ1-2	.	TRBV15	TRBD1	CATSSGTGDGYTF	TGTGCCACCAGCAGCGGGACAGGGGATGGCTACACCTTC
TRBJ2-4	.	TRBV4-1	.	CASSPEVRFSDIQYF	TGCGCCAGCAGCCCGGAAGTTCGGTTCTCGGACATTCAGTACTTC
TRBJ2-5	.	TRBV7-2	.	CASSLARRETQYF	TGTGCCAGCAGCTTAGCCAGGAGAGAGACCCAGTACTTC